The rows below give T cell receptor beta chains drawn from one sample of a study of T cells expressing NK-cell markers. No DNA is given; TCRdb re-called the 5' RACE reads and lists each CDR3 protein once. The sample holds about 550,000 distinct CDR3 sequences. Source material: blood T cells: a sorted CD56 or NKG2C T cell subset, CD4+ or CD8+ T cells, or bulk PBMC T cells (not recorded which). These receptors were taken from a man aged 18 to 29 in good health. Each CDR3 is given with its conserved first and last residue.

v_call: TRBV2; j_call: TRBJ2-1; cdr3_length: 20; cdr3_aa: CASSVWGADLPRDSYNEQFF
v_call: TRBV20-1; j_call: TRBJ2-3; cdr3_length: 17; cdr3_aa: CSAIGLAGVRGADTQYF
v_call: TRBV12-3/TRBV12-4; j_call: TRBJ2-2; cdr3_length: 16; cdr3_aa: CASSLEGWVRTGELFF
v_call: TRBV7-3; j_call: TRBJ2-3; cdr3_length: 16; cdr3_aa: CASSKTRRGSTDTQYF
v_call: TRBV29-1; j_call: TRBJ2-1; cdr3_length: 12; cdr3_aa: CSVEGQTKTLFF
v_call: TRBV20-1; j_call: TRBJ2-1; cdr3_length: 13; cdr3_aa: CSARRVAGNEQFF
v_call: TRBV28; j_call: TRBJ2-3; cdr3_length: 15; cdr3_aa: CASSLANRESVTQYF
v_call: TRBV5-1; j_call: TRBJ2-1; cdr3_length: 15; cdr3_aa: CASSGGGGTYNEQFF
v_call: TRBV20-1; j_call: TRBJ1-1; cdr3_length: 13; cdr3_aa: CSARGGQVLEAFF
v_call: TRBV2; j_call: TRBJ2-1; cdr3_length: 14; cdr3_aa: CASTRGLAHNEQFF
v_call: TRBV6-5; j_call: TRBJ1-2; cdr3_length: 18; cdr3_aa: CASSYSSTEFTSNYGYTF
v_call: TRBV6-5; j_call: TRBJ1-2; cdr3_length: 16; cdr3_aa: CASSSPGQGEDYGYTF
v_call: TRBV6-2/TRBV6-3; j_call: TRBJ2-1; cdr3_length: 16; cdr3_aa: CASTSGRPVKYNEQFF
v_call: TRBV7-9; j_call: TRBJ1-2; cdr3_length: 16; cdr3_aa: CASSTDSPTRASGYTF
v_call: TRBV29-1; j_call: TRBJ2-7; cdr3_length: 12; cdr3_aa: CSAGTDSYEQYF
v_call: TRBV10-3; j_call: TRBJ2-2; cdr3_length: 14; cdr3_aa: CAISDPGYTGELFF
v_call: TRBV5-1; j_call: TRBJ2-3; cdr3_length: 15; cdr3_aa: CASSYRGAGVNTQYF
v_call: TRBV7-3; j_call: TRBJ2-5; cdr3_length: 16; cdr3_aa: CASSLYGGGLQETQYF